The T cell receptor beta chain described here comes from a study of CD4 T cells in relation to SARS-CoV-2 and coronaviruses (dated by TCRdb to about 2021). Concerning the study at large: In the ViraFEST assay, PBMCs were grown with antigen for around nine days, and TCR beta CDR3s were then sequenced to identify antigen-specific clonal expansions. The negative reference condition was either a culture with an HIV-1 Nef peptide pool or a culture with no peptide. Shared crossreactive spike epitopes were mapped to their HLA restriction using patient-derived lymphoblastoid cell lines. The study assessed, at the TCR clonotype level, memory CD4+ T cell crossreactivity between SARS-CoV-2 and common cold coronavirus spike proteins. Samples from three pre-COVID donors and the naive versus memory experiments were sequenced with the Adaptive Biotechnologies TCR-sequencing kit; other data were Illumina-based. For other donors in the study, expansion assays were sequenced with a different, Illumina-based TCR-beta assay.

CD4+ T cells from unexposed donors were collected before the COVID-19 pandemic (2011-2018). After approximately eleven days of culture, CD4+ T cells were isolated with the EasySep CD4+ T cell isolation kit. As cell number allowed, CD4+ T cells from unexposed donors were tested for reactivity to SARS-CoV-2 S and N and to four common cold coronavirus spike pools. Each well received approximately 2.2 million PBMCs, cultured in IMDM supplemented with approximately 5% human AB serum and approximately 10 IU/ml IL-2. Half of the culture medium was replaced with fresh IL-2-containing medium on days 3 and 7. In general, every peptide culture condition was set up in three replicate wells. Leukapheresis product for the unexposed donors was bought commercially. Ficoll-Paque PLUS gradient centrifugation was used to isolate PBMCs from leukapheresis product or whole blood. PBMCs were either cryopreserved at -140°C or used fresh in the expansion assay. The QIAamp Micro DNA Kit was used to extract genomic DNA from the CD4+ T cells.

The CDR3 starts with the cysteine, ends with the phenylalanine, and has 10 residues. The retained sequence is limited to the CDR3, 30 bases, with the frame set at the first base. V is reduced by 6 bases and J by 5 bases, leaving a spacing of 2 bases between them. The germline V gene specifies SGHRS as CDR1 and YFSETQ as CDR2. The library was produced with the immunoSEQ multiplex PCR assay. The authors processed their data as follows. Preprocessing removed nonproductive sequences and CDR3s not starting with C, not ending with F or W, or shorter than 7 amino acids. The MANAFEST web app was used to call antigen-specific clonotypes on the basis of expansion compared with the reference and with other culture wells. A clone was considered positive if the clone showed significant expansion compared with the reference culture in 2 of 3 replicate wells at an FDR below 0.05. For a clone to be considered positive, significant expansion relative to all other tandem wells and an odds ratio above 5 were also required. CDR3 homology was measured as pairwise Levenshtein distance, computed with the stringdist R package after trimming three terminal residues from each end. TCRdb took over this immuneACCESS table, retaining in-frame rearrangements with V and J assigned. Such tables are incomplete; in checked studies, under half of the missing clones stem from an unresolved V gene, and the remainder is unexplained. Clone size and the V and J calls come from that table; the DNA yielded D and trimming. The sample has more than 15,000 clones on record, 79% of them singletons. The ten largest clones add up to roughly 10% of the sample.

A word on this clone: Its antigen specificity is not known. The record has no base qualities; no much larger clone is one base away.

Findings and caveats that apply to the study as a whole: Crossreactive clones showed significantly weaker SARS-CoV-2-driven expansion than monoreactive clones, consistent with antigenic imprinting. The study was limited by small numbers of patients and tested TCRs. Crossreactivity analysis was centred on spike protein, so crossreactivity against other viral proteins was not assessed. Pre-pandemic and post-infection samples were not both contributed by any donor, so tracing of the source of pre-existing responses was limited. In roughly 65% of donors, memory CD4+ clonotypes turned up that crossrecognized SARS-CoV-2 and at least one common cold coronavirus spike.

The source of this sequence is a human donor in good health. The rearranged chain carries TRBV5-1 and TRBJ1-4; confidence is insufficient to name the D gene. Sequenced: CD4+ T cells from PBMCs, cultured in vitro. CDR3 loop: CASKNEKLFF. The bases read TGCGCCAGCAAGAATGAAAAACTGTTTTTT.